The present entry profiles one T cell receptor (beta chain) with its context. Measured with immunoSEQ multiplex PCR; TCRdb has only the in-frame clones, and not every one. Here the sample spans fewer than 35,000 clones, over 80% being singletons. Per the germline V gene, CDR1 is SGHVS and CDR2 is FNYEAQ. CDR3 length equals 14 residues. V lost 5 bases to trimming and J lost 0 bases, with 9 bases between them. This sample stems from a study of T cells in narcolepsy. Sequencing was carried out using CD45RA- memory CD4+ T cells from PBMCs. The chain has TRBV7-6 and TRBJ2-3; D not resolved. The origin of this receptor is a human donor with narcolepsy. This CDR3 reads CASSRGRSTDTQYF. The CDR3 DNA reads as TGTGCCAGCAGCCGCGGACGGAGCACAGATACGCAGTATTTT.